This record covers a single TCR beta chain. Its antigen is still unknown. These data come from a study of T cells in Graves' hyperthyroidism and ophthalmopathy. The PBMCs had their origin in 8.5 to 10 ml of fresh peripheral blood. Researchers amplified the TCR beta CDR3 regions from RNA transcripts. The primer set for the first-round RT-PCR of the TCR CDR3 was HTBI. Each CDR3 protein is one row after TCRdb ran MiXCR on the multiplex PCR reads. Found here are hundreds of thousands of distinct CDR3 sequences, around 13% of them singletons; the top ten hold roughly a tenth. Germline V gene sequence: CDR1 SGHRS, CDR2 YFSETQ. The V end was cut by 0 bases, the J end by 3 bases, with 7 bases between. CDR3 size: 14 residues. Findings and caveats of the study: Stable hyperthyroidism was separated from ophthalmopathy by a model based on 13 V-J features.

This rearrangement joins TRBV5-1 to TRBJ2-1; D unresolved. The sequencing input was blood. This receptor was obtained from a woman in her late teens or twenties with Graves' hyperthyroidism. Here the CDR3 reads CASSLAPDYNEQFF. Written as DNA, the CDR3 is TGCGCCAGCAGCTTGGCGCCAGACTACAATGAGCAGTTCTTC.